These T cell receptor beta chains were read from a single sample in a study of blood T cell repertoires in COVID-19. TCRdb's copy holds only in-frame clones and misses some; the assay was immunoSEQ multiplex PCR. The profile shows 110,000 to 150,000 clones, roughly 79% of them singletons. The sequenced sample consisted of peripheral blood. The source of these receptors is a human donor in a cohort sampled during active COVID-19. Both conserved end residues are part of each CDR3. Each record gives: J gene, D gene, clone size, V gene, CDR3 protein, CDR3 DNA. The D gene is left open where the match is weak. Clone size is not always given. Where it is, it says once, few, many or a class for expanded clones.

TRBJ2-7,TRBD1,-,TRBV5-1,CASSEGQRSSYEQYF,TGCGCCAGCAGCGAGGGACAGCGGAGCTCCTACGAGCAGTACTTC
TRBJ2-5,-,-,TRBV2,CASSPDSGRQETQYF,TGTGCCAGCAGTCCCGATAGCGGTAGACAAGAGACCCAGTACTTC
TRBJ1-2,-,-,TRBV28,CASSLKYRGYTF,TGTGCCAGCAGTTTAAAGTATAGAGGCTACACCTTC
TRBJ1-4,TRBD1,-,TRBV7-2,CASSPGQGREKLFF,TGTGCCAGCAGCCCGGGACAGGGAAGAGAAAAACTGTTTTTT
TRBJ1-1,-,few,TRBV7-2,CASSSYGGETEAFF,TGTGCCAGCAGCAGTTACGGGGGGGAAACTGAAGCTTTCTTT
TRBJ2-3,-,once,TRBV28,CASSTQGQGADTQYF,TGTGCCAGCAGCACTCAGGGGCAGGGAGCAGATACGCAGTATTTT
TRBJ1-6,-,-,TRBV7-2,CASSLGPGQSPLHF,TGTGCCAGCAGCTTGGGTCCAGGGCAATCACCCCTCCACTTT
TRBJ2-3,-,-,TRBV7-3,CASSLSGGNTDTQYF,TGTGCCAGCAGCTTAAGCGGGGGCAACACAGATACGCAGTATTTT
TRBJ2-6,TRBD1,-,TRBV6-4,CASTIGGTGDSGANVLTF,TGTGCCAGCACCATAGGCGGGACAGGCGACTCTGGGGCCAACGTCCTGACTTTC
TRBJ1-5,TRBD1,once,TRBV28,CASSSNLQGLNQPQHF,TGTGCCAGCAGTTCAAACCTACAGGGGTTAAATCAGCCCCAGCATTTT
TRBJ1-1,-,few,TRBV4-1,CASSQQGRPEAFF,TGCGCCAGCAGCCAACAGGGTCGGCCTGAAGCTTTCTTT
TRBJ1-2,-,-,TRBV2,CASIPGVEYGYTF,TGTGCCAGCATACCAGGGGTCGAATATGGCTACACCTTC
TRBJ2-7,TRBD2,-,TRBV18,CASSREQGPGFMASGRYEQYF,TGTGCCAGCTCACGAGAGCAGGGGCCTGGTTTTATGGCTAGCGGGAGGTACGAGCAGTACTTC
TRBJ2-7,TRBD2,-,TRBV4-2,CASSQDGTSGSFVYEQYF,TGTGCCAGCAGCCAAGATGGGACTAGCGGGAGTTTTGTTTACGAGCAGTACTTC
TRBJ2-7,TRBD1,-,TRBV11-2,CASSFPFRDRGADEQYF,TGTGCCAGCAGCTTCCCATTCAGGGACAGGGGTGCCGACGAGCAGTACTTC
TRBJ2-1,TRBD2,few,TRBV7-2,CASSESSGGYEQFF,TGTGCCAGCAGCGAATCTAGCGGGGGCTATGAGCAGTTCTTC
TRBJ1-6,-,few,TRBV19,CASWQGRNSPLHF,TGTGCCAGTTGGCAGGGTAGAAATTCACCCCTCCACTTT
TRBJ1-2,-,-,TRBV29-1,CSVGHLYGYTF,TGCAGCGTCGGACATCTCTATGGCTACACCTTC
TRBJ2-7,-,few,TRBV2,CASSERSYEQYF,TGTGCCAGCAGTGAACGTAGTTACGAGCAGTACTTC
TRBJ1-4,-,-,TRBV10-3,CAISESGRSNEKLFF,TGTGCCATCAGTGAGTCGGGCAGGTCTAATGAAAAACTGTTTTTT
TRBJ1-5,-,-,TRBV19,CASSIRGISNQPQHF,TGTGCCAGTAGTATTCGCGGGATTAGCAATCAGCCCCAGCATTTT
TRBJ2-7,TRBD1,-,TRBV3-1/TRBV3-2,CASSQVNRGFSGEQYF,TGTGCCAGCAGCCAAGTTAACAGGGGTTTTTCTGGGGAGCAGTACTTC
TRBJ2-2,TRBD1,-,TRBV19,CASSKGQGIPGELFF,TGTGCCAGTAGTAAGGGACAGGGTATACCCGGGGAGCTGTTTTTT
TRBJ1-6,TRBD1,-,TRBV2,CASSEGDRGYNSPLHF,TGTGCCAGCAGTGAAGGGGACAGGGGATATAATTCACCCCTCCACTTT
TRBJ1-5,-,-,TRBV7-9,CASSLGSEEQPQHF,TGTGCCAGCAGCTTAGGTTCAGAGGAACAGCCCCAGCATTTT
TRBJ2-7,TRBD1,few,TRBV28,CASSSPLPGQGFQYF,TGTGCCAGCAGTTCCCCCCTACCGGGACAGGGATTTCAGTACTTC
TRBJ2-1,TRBD2,-,TRBV30,CAWRTSGSSGNEQFF,TGTGCCTGGAGGACTAGCGGGAGTTCAGGGAATGAGCAGTTCTTC
TRBJ2-7,-,-,TRBV28,CASTFRGGEQYF,TGTGCCAGCACCTTCAGGGGTGGCGAGCAGTACTTC
TRBJ1-5,TRBD1,-,TRBV7-2,CASSLGQGDNQPQHF,TGTGCCAGCAGCTTAGGACAGGGGGATAATCAGCCCCAGCATTTT
TRBJ1-1,-,-,TRBV5-1,CASSLAIGVGTEAFF,TGCGCCAGCAGCTTGGCCATCGGGGTAGGGACTGAAGCTTTCTTT
TRBJ1-1,TRBD1,-,TRBV28,CASTYNRGLNTEAFF,TGTGCCAGCACATATAACAGGGGTCTGAACACTGAAGCTTTCTTT
TRBJ2-7,TRBD1,-,TRBV18,CASSRQGPLDEQYF,TGTGCCAGCTCACGACAGGGGCCTTTAGACGAGCAGTACTTC
TRBJ2-3,TRBD2,-,TRBV5-4,CASSSPGLAGADTQYF,TGTGCCAGCAGCTCACCGGGACTAGCGGGAGCGGATACGCAGTATTTT
TRBJ2-6,-,-,TRBV19,CASMLAAGANVLTF,TGTGCCAGTATGTTGGCGGCTGGGGCCAACGTCCTGACTTTC
TRBJ1-5,-,-,TRBV6-2/TRBV6-3,CASSYAGRVNQPQHF,TGTGCCAGCAGTTACGCTGGCAGGGTCAATCAGCCCCAGCATTTT